A single sample is the source of the 31 T cell receptor beta chains below, sequenced in a study of T cells after yellow fever vaccination. TCRdb called the 5' RACE reads again in MiXCR, with one record for every CDR3 protein. The sample shows some 320,000 distinct CDR3 sequences, 8% to 10% of them seen only once. Sequencing was performed on PBMCs, taken on the day of the first yellow fever vaccination. The source of these receptors is a man aged 18 to 29 who received the YFV17D yellow fever vaccine.

This clonotype showed up just a few times. V usage is TRBV5-1 and J usage is TRBJ1-1; tentatively, D is TRBD1 (6 bases). The CDR3 length is 15 residues. The V and J ends lost 1 base and 4 bases respectively, with 14 bases between them. Germline assignment: CDR1 SGHRS and CDR2 YFSETQ. CDR3 in DNA: TGCGCCAGCAGCTTGAATCAGGGCAGGGGCACTGAAGCTTTCTTT. It specifies CASSLNQGRGTEAFF.

In its sample, this clonotype was seen a few times. This sequence joins TRBV5-1 and TRBJ2-1; possibly TRBD2 for D (6 bases). Looked up from germline, CDR1 is SGHRS and CDR2 is YFSETQ. With 0 bases removed from V and 9 bases from J, the gap between germline ends came to 13 bases. CDR3 length: 14 residues. Here the CDR3 DNA reads TGCGCCAGCAGCTTGGCGCCGGGAGCGGGTGAGCAGTTCTTC. Its translation is CASSLAPGAGEQFF.

This clonotype was observed many times. The chain combines TRBV5-5 with TRBJ1-4; D is unclear. Per germline, CDR1 SGHKS and CDR2 YYEKEE (reference sequence). This CDR3 comprises 15 residues. Trimming pared 1 base from V and 2 bases from J, leaving 9 bases between. The CDR3 is CASSLSLGTNEKLFF. CDR3 bases: TGTGCCAGCAGCTTGTCCCTAGGCACTAATGAAAAACTGTTTTTT.

Only a few counts were recorded for this clonotype. The V gene is TRBV12-3 or TRBV12-4, the J gene TRBJ1-1; 8 nucleotides match TRBD1. The V gene end was trimmed by 4 bases and the J gene end by 6 bases; junction bases not matched to a gene: 7. The CDR3 totals 14 residues. The CDR3 coding sequence is TGTGCCAGCAGTTCCGCAGGGGGCTTCGCTGAAGCTTTCTTT. It codes for CASSSAGGFAEAFF.

This rearrangement joins TRBV7-2 to TRBJ1-2; possible D gene TRBD1, 5 bases. Germline V gives CDR1 SGHTA, CDR2 FQGNSA. CDR3 length equals 16 residues. The V end lost 5 bases, the J end lost 6 bases, and 22 bases lay between the germline ends. In nucleotides, the CDR3 is TGTGCCAGCAGCCGTTATAGCTTGGAGGGGTCGAATGGCTACACCTTC. Translation gives CASSRYSLEGSNGYTF.

This clonotype appeared a single time. V usage is TRBV9 and J usage is TRBJ2-3, with TRBD1 identical over 7 bases. V gave up 4 bases and J gave up 4 bases; unmatched junction bases: 12. The CDR3 is 16 amino acids. Germline V CDR1 and CDR2: SGDLS, YYNGEE. CDR3 sequence reads: CASSTRDSGFADTQYF. DNA for the CDR3: TGTGCCAGCAGCACCCGGGACAGCGGTTTCGCAGATACGCAGTATTTT.

Many counts were recorded for this clonotype. The chain combines TRBV7-6 with TRBJ2-3; 7 bases align to TRBD2. This CDR3 contains 17 residues. Germline CDR1 and CDR2: SGHVS and FNYEAQ. V gave up 3 bases and J gave up 0 bases; unmatched junction bases: 9. CDR3 sequence: CASSFPLSGTSTDTQYF. The CDR3 nucleotides read TGTGCCAGCAGCTTCCCCCTAAGCGGGACCAGCACAGATACGCAGTATTTT. Full variable domain (rest looked up from reference TRBV7-6 and TRBJ2-3): GAGVSQSPRYKVTKRGQDVALRCDPISGHVSLYWYRQALGQGPEFLTYFNYEAQQDKSGLPNDRFSAERPEGSISTLTIQRTEQRDSAMYRCASSFPLSGTSTDTQYFGPGTRLTVL.

V gene TRBV12-5 combines with J gene TRBJ2-1; tentative D call: TRBD2 (7 bases). This CDR3 spans 18 amino acids. Trimming took off 0 bases at V and 5 bases at J, with 20 bases between the two ends. The germline gives CDR1 LGHNT, CDR2 FRNRAP. Written as DNA, the CDR3 is TGTGCTAGTGGTTTGGTATACTTGGGGGGGGCTAGAAACAATGAGCAGTTCTTC. Amino acids: CASGLVYLGGARNNEQFF.

This clonotype was seen ten or more times. The chain is built from TRBV11-2 and TRBJ2-1, with D maybe TRBD2 (6 bases). The CDR3 sequence is 15 residues long. Germline V gene sequence: CDR1 SGHAT, CDR2 FQNNGV. V dropped 1 base and J dropped 6 bases, with 13 bases sitting between them. CDR3 in amino acids: CASSLVGGAGNEQFF. The CDR3 DNA reads TGTGCCAGCAGCTTAGTCGGCGGGGCCGGCAATGAGCAGTTCTTC. Full variable domain (remainder filled in from reference TRBV11-2 and TRBJ2-1): EAGVAQSPRYKIIEKRQSVAFWCNPISGHATLYWYQQILGQGPKLLIQFQNNGVVDDSQLPKDRFSAERLKGVDSTLKIQPAKLEDSAVYLCASSLVGGAGNEQFFGPGTRLTVL.

This clonotype was seen just once. The chain recombines TRBV9 with TRBJ2-4; 9 bases are shared with TRBD2. Germline-derived CDR1 and CDR2 are SGDLS and YYNGEE. The ends lost 3 bases at V and 7 bases at J; junction bases unmatched: 8. The CDR3 length is 15 residues. The CDR3 DNA reads as TGTGCCAGCAGCGGCTCCGGGACTAGCAGGAACATTCAGTACTTC. Translating it yields CASSGSGTSRNIQYF. Combining the CDR3 with reference TRBV9 and TRBJ2-4 gives the whole variable domain DSGVTQTPKHLITATGQRVTLRCSPRSGDLSVYWYQQSLDQGLQFLIQYYNGEERAKGNILERFSAQQFPDLHSELNLSSLELGDSALYFCASSGSGTSRNIQYFGAGTRLSVL.

This clonotype has a handful of counts. The chain combines TRBV6-2 or TRBV6-3 with TRBJ2-1, with 10 bases lining up with TRBD2. Germline V gene lookup returns CDR1 MNHEY and CDR2 SVGEGT. V lost 7 bases, J lost 9 bases, and 12 bases stayed unmatched. This CDR3 is built from 15 residues. This chain's CDR3 is CASIPLGLAFGEQFF. CDR3 DNA sequence: TGTGCCAGCATACCCTTGGGACTAGCGTTCGGTGAGCAGTTCTTC.

This clonotype occurred a few times. J is TRBJ2-1 and V is TRBV7-9, with D tentatively TRBD1 or TRBD2 (5 bases each). CDR3 length equals 16 residues. V lost 6 bases to trimming and J lost 1 base, with 16 bases between them. The germline CDR1 and CDR2 sequences are SEHNR and FQNEAQ (reference sequence). The CDR3 coding sequence is TGTGCCAGCAGACTCCCGGGACGCCGTTCCTACAATGAGCAGTTCTTC. Its translation is CASRLPGRRSYNEQFF.

This clonotype came up a few times. The J gene is TRBJ2-7, the V gene TRBV6-1; D is tentatively TRBD1 or TRBD2 (5 bases each). Germline CDR1 and CDR2: MNHNS and SASEGT. V was trimmed by 6 bases and J by 6 bases, leaving 15 bases between them. The CDR3 contains 13 residues. CDR3 amino acids: CASRASGTFEQYV. In DNA form, the CDR3 reads TGTGCCAGCAGGGCCTCCGGGACCTTCGAGCAGTACGTC.

In this sample, this clonotype turned up a few times. The gene calls are TRBV27 and TRBJ2-3, with D possibly being TRBD1 (6 bases). The length of the CDR3 is 15 residues. The germline gives CDR1 MNHEY, CDR2 SMNVEV (reference sequence). V dropped 3 bases and J dropped 1 base, with 11 bases sitting between them. The DNA for the CDR3 is TGTGCCAGCAGTTTCCAGGGGTTACGCACAGATACGCAGTATTTT. Amino acid sequence: CASSFQGLRTDTQYF.

The table lists this clonotype with a few counts. The chain combines TRBV6-4 with TRBJ2-3; TRBD1 matches at 8 bases. J gave up 5 bases and V 7 bases, and 8 bases lay outside the gene matches. In germline, CDR1 is MRHNA, CDR2 SNTAGT. The CDR3 has 14 amino acids. The CDR3 DNA follows: TGTGCCAGCAAGGAGACAGGGGAACGAGATACGCAGTATTTT. Amino acids: CASKETGERDTQYF.

In its sample, this clonotype was seen a few times. The rearrangement links TRBV20-1 to TRBJ1-5, with 7 bases fitting TRBD1. Germline CDR1 reads DFQATT; CDR2 reads SNEGSKA (reference sequence). CDR3 length: 15 amino acids. V shed 4 bases and J 2 bases; nucleotides not matched to a gene: 8. This CDR3 is CSAIEGGSGNQPQHF. The CDR3 bases are TGCAGTGCTATAGAAGGGGGCTCCGGCAATCAGCCCCAGCATTTT.

The CDR3 bases are TGTGCCAGCAGTTCAGGGGTAGTGGCCCTCCACTTT. It is translated as CASSSGVVALHF. The chain has TRBV28 and TRBJ1-6; D possibly corresponds to TRBD1 (6 bases). This CDR3 comprises 12 residues. V shed 4 bases and J shed 14 bases, with 12 bases lying between them. Germline CDR1 reads MDHEN; CDR2 reads SYDVKM.

This clonotype was recorded many times. The chain employs TRBV7-2 and TRBJ2-5, with D perhaps TRBD2 (6 bases). Germline lookup yields CDR1 SGHTA and CDR2 FQGNSA. Trimming stripped 3 bases from V and 5 bases from J, with 16 bases between. CDR3 length: 15 amino acids. CDR3: CASSLMGGERETQYF. Written as DNA, the CDR3 is TGTGCCAGCAGCTTGATGGGCGGGGAGAGGGAGACCCAGTACTTC.

By sample fraction, this clonotype is medium-sized (0.01 to 0.1%). The genes are TRBV3-1 and TRBJ2-3; the D call may be TRBD1 or TRBD2 (5 bases each). V was trimmed by 7 bases and J by 0 bases, leaving 11 bases between them. CDR3 length equals 14 residues. The germline V gene has CDR1 LGHDT and CDR2 YNNKEL (reference sequence). In DNA, the CDR3 is TGTGCCAGCAACTCACGGGGCAGCACAGATACGCAGTATTTT. Its translation: CASNSRGSTDTQYF.

This clonotype was picked up a small number of times. The chain uses TRBV7-9 and TRBJ2-1, with 12 bases lining up with TRBD2. Germline CDR1 SEHNR, CDR2 FQNEAQ (reference sequence). J lost 0 bases, V lost 5 bases, and 5 bases had no gene match. This CDR3 has 17 residues. The CDR3 is CASSMTSGGPSYNEQFF. CDR3 nucleotides: TGTGCCAGCAGCATGACTAGCGGGGGCCCCTCCTACAATGAGCAGTTCTTC. Using reference TRBV7-9 and TRBJ2-1 for the parts outside the CDR3, the full variable domain is DTGVSQNPRHKITKRGQNVTFRCDPISEHNRLYWYRQTLGQGPEFLTYFQNEAQLEKSRLLSDRFSAERPKGSFSTLEIQRTEQGDSAMYLCASSMTSGGPSYNEQFFGPGTRLTVL.

The J gene is TRBJ2-7, the V gene TRBV28; 12 positions match TRBD1. Germline lookup yields CDR1 MDHEN and CDR2 SYDVKM. After removal of 8 bases from V and 6 bases from J, the junction contained 8 bases not matched to a gene. The CDR3 is made up of 14 amino acids. DNA for the CDR3: TGTGCCAGCCGCAGGGGACAGGGGGCAAGCGAGCAGTACGTC. Translation gives CASRRGQGASEQYV.

This clonotype came up a few times. The rearrangement uses TRBV7-2 and TRBJ2-7; possible D gene TRBD2, 7 bases. The CDR3 loop spans 17 amino acids. Deletions cut 0 bases from V and 0 bases from J, with 15 bases between. The germline CDR1 and CDR2 sequences are SGHTA and FQGNSA. The chain's CDR3 is CASSLARWRGPSYEQYF. The CDR3 DNA follows: TGTGCCAGCAGCTTAGCGCGCTGGCGGGGGCCCTCCTACGAGCAGTACTTC.

This clonotype was seen repeatedly, ten times or more. The genes are TRBV5-6 and TRBJ1-2, with D unresolved. This CDR3 region has 13 residues. Looked up from germline, CDR1 is SGHDT and CDR2 is YYEEEE. Trimming removed 4 bases at V and 4 bases at J, with 11 bases between. CDR3 protein: CASSARRLYGYTF. As DNA, the CDR3 is TGTGCCAGCAGCGCTCGCCGTCTCTATGGCTACACCTTC.

The chain has TRBV28 and TRBJ2-7; the D gene is possibly TRBD2 (5 bases). Trimming pared 6 bases from V and 1 base from J, leaving 10 bases between. Per the germline V gene, CDR1 is MDHEN and CDR2 is SYDVKM. This CDR3 comprises 13 residues. The CDR3 DNA reads TGTGCCAGCAGACCCGGAGGTTCCTACGAGCAGTACGTC. Translated: CASRPGGSYEQYV.

This clonotype was seen a few times. This CDR3 reads CASSYGTPANYGYTF. CDR3 nucleotide sequence: TGTGCCAGCAGTTACGGGACACCCGCTAACTATGGCTACACCTTC. The chain is built from TRBV6-5 and TRBJ1-2; a possible D gene is TRBD1 (6 bases). V dropped 2 bases and J dropped 0 bases, with 10 bases sitting between them. CDR3 length: 15 amino acids. Per germline, CDR1 MNHEY and CDR2 SVGAGI.

In its sample, this clonotype was seen a few times. The CDR3 nucleotides read TGTGCCACCAGTTACGGGGGGGACCAGTACTTC. Amino acid sequence: CATSYGGDQYF. The chain recombines TRBV24-1 with TRBJ2-5, with 8 bases aligning to TRBD2. Germline lookup yields CDR1 KGHDR and CDR2 SFDVKD. This CDR3 spans 11 amino acids. Trimming removed 6 bases from V and 10 bases from J; junction bases left unmatched: 3.

The chain employs TRBV12-3 or TRBV12-4 and TRBJ2-2; weak D call: TRBD2 (5 bases). The CDR3 has 15 residues. Deletions cut 5 bases from V and 0 bases from J, with 10 bases between. The CDR3 protein is CASSASGANTGELFF. Here the CDR3 DNA reads TGTGCCAGCAGTGCAAGCGGAGCGAACACCGGGGAGCTGTTTTTT.

Worth noting for this clonotype: Given a much more abundant clone one base away, this may be a read error. The chain couples TRBV4-2 to TRBJ1-2; 9 bases map to TRBD1. CDR3 length: 15 residues. With V trimmed by 4 bases and J by 4 bases, 7 bases remained unmatched. Germline CDR1 LGHNA, CDR2 YNFKEQ. In nucleotides, the CDR3 is TGTGCCAGCAGCCCGGGACAGGGAGTAAGCTATGGCTACACCTTC. Encoded protein: CASSPGQGVSYGYTF.

The rearrangement joins TRBV20-1 to TRBJ1-1, with D hard to call. The CDR3 has 12 amino acids. V was shortened by 0 bases and J by 3 bases, with 5 bases between the two germline ends. The germline CDR1 and CDR2 sequences are DFQATT and SNEGSKA (reference sequence). The CDR3 loop reads CSAREAYTEAFF. The CDR3 region has the DNA TGCAGTGCTAGAGAGGCGTACACTGAAGCTTTCTTT.

The chain is built from TRBV5-4 and TRBJ1-2, with 7 bases that match TRBD1. CDR1 is SGHNT and CDR2 is YYREEE in the germline V gene (reference sequence). Trimming cost V 2 bases and J 5 bases; bases outside gene matches: 9. CDR3 length equals 15 residues. The CDR3 coding sequence is TGTGCCAGCAGCTTCCAGGGGGACCCACCATATGGCTACACCTTC. Its translation is CASSFQGDPPYGYTF.

This clonotype was seen more than once but under ten times. V is TRBV6-5 and J is TRBJ1-1, with D perhaps matching TRBD1 (5 bases). V shed 2 bases and J shed 5 bases, with 12 bases lying between them. This CDR3 is built from 14 residues. Germline-derived CDR1 and CDR2 are MNHEY and SVGAGI. The CDR3 spells CASSYIGGGTEAFF. The CDR3 nucleotides read TGTGCCAGCAGTTACATTGGGGGTGGGACTGAAGCTTTCTTT.